The rows below give T cell receptor beta chains drawn from one sample of a study of lung T cells in sarcoidosis with Löfgren's syndrome. TCRdb reprocessed the reads via MiXCR and lists one record per CDR3 protein. The sample includes 6,500 to 9,500 distinct CDR3 sequences, 21% of them seen just once. Source material: CD4+ T cells from bronchoalveolar lavage fluid. The receptor set was obtained from a human donor with sarcoidosis (Löfgren's syndrome or another form), or a control subject (not recorded which). Each CDR3 is given with its conserved first and last residue. The D gene is left open where the match is weak. Size tells how often a clone was seen (once, few, many) or the class of an expanded clone, and some rows leave it out.

J,D,V,size,DNA,CDR3
TRBJ2-1,-,TRBV6-1,medium-sized,TGTGCCAGCGCTAGAGGGGGAGGGGATGAGCAGTTCTTC,CASARGGGDEQFF
TRBJ2-2,-,TRBV3-1,few,TGTGCCAGCAGCCAAGTGGCGAATCCTGAGTCGGACACCGGGGAGCTGTTTTTT,CASSQVANPESDTGELFF
TRBJ2-5,-,TRBV11-2,few,TGTGCCAGCAGCTTAGATCAAGGCCATCACCCCCAGTACTTC,CASSLDQGHHPQYF
TRBJ2-7,TRBD2,TRBV6-6,medium-sized,TGTGCCAGCAGTTACGGTAGCGGGGGACCCTACGAGCAGTACTTC,CASSYGSGGPYEQYF
TRBJ1-5,-,TRBV6-1,medium-sized,TGTGCCAGCAGTATAGTCTCGGGGAATCAGCCCCAGCATTTT,CASSIVSGNQPQHF
TRBJ2-3,-,TRBV12-5,-,TGTGCTAGTGGTTTGGGGGGGGGCTACACAGATACGCAGTATTTT,CASGLGGGYTDTQYF
TRBJ2-7,-,TRBV20-1,few,TGCAGTGCCGGACAGATGGCCTACGAGCAGTACTTC,CSAGQMAYEQYF
TRBJ1-1,-,TRBV11-2,-,TGTGCCAGCAGCTTAGGAATGGGCAGCAACACTGAAGCTTTCTTT,CASSLGMGSNTEAFF
TRBJ1-4,-,TRBV7-2,few,TGTGCCAGCAGCTTAAGTTGGGGTGAAAAACTGTTTTTT,CASSLSWGEKLFF
TRBJ2-1,TRBD2,TRBV11-2,many,TGTGCCAGCAGCGGAAAAGGGACTAGCGTAACGAATGAGCAGTTCTTC,CASSGKGTSVTNEQFF
TRBJ2-7,TRBD1,TRBV20-1,few,TGCAGTGCTAGAGATCTCGCAGGGGGCGGCCACGAGCAGTACTTC,CSARDLAGGGHEQYF
TRBJ1-6,-,TRBV2,few,TGTGCCAGCAGAGCGGGCTCCCTCGCCCATTCACCCCTCCACTTT,CASRAGSLAHSPLHF
TRBJ2-1,TRBD2,TRBV3-1,-,TGTGCCAGCAGCCAGGGAGGACTAGCGACATACAATGAGCAGTTCTTC,CASSQGGLATYNEQFF
TRBJ2-1,TRBD1,TRBV5-5,many,TGTGCCAGCGCAACAGGGGCCGCAAATGAGCAGTTCTTC,CASATGAANEQFF
TRBJ1-1,-,TRBV19,many,TGTGCCAGTACAGGGAACACTGAAGCTTTCTTT,CASTGNTEAFF
TRBJ2-7,TRBD2,TRBV7-2,many,TGTGCCAGCAGCTTGGGCTTAGCGGGGAGGCTCGAGCAGTACTTC,CASSLGLAGRLEQYF
TRBJ2-5,-,TRBV4-1,many,TGCGCCAGCAGCCAAAACCCAGGGGCGGGGGAGACCCAGTACTTC,CASSQNPGAGETQYF
TRBJ2-7,TRBD1,TRBV9,-,TGTGCCAGCAGCTGGGGTACAGGGGGTGGCGAGCAGTACTTC,CASSWGTGGGEQYF
TRBJ1-2,TRBD1,TRBV27,many,TGTGCCAGCAGTCCTTTCCCCGGTCGGCAGGGGGCAAGGGGCTACACCTTC,CASSPFPGRQGARGYTF
TRBJ2-3,-,TRBV6-1,medium-sized,TGTGCCAGCAGTGGTAGCTTCCCAGATACGCAGTATTTT,CASSGSFPDTQYF
TRBJ2-5,-,TRBV20-1,many,TGCAGTGCTAGGCCCGACAGGGGAGGGCAAGAGACCCAGTACTTC,CSARPDRGGQETQYF
TRBJ1-1,-,TRBV18,many,TGTGCCAGCTCACCGGACGTGCCGAACACTGAAGCTTTCTTT,CASSPDVPNTEAFF
TRBJ1-1,TRBD1,TRBV5-1,many,TGCGCCAGCAATACAGGGGCGGTGAACACTGAAGCTTTCTTT,CASNTGAVNTEAFF
TRBJ1-1,-,TRBV5-5,-,TGTGCCAGCAGTTCCCGCCCGGGGGGGTCCCCTGAAGCTTTCTTT,CASSSRPGGSPEAFF
TRBJ1-4,-,TRBV6-1,medium-sized,TGTGCCAGCAGCCGGACGGGCGTTAATGAAAAACTGTTTTTT,CASSRTGVNEKLFF
TRBJ1-1,TRBD1,TRBV7-9,-,TGTGCCAGCAGTTCCACAGGGGGCCCGGCAGCTTTCTTT,CASSSTGGPAAFF
TRBJ1-5,-,TRBV7-2,many,TGTGCCAGCAGCTTAGTACTTAGCAATCAGCCCCAGCATTTT,CASSLVLSNQPQHF